Below, 13 T cell receptor beta chains from the same sample are listed, as sequenced in a study of neurological immune-mediated disorders. The time point denotes: longitudinal time-point 1 (baseline). MiXCR was run by TCRdb on the 5' RACE reads, yielding one entry per CDR3 protein. The profile shows around 60,000 distinct CDR3 sequences, about 11% of them singletons. Sequenced: PBMCs. These TCRs come from a male donor with HTLV-1-associated myelopathy (HAM/TSP).

This clonotype qualifies as medium-sized (0.01 to 0.1%). The DNA for the CDR3 is TGCGCCAGCAGCCAAGTTAGGGGGGGGCACTTTAGTGGAGATACGCAGTATTTT. It specifies CASSQVRGGHFSGDTQYF. V gene TRBV4-3 combines with J gene TRBJ2-3, with D possibly being TRBD2 (7 bases). The CDR3 is 18 amino acids. V lost 1 base and J lost 5, with 22 bases in between. The germline gives CDR1 LGHNA, CDR2 YSLEER.

This clonotype was counted at least ten times. The chain is built from TRBV7-9 and TRBJ2-3; TRBD2 agrees at 8 bases. Germline CDR1 and CDR2: SEHNR and FQNEAQ (reference sequence). V lost 7 bases, J lost 0 bases, and 3 bases stayed unmatched. The length of the CDR3 is 14 residues. The CDR3 region has the DNA TGTGCCAGCACCGGCGGGGGGAGCACAGATACGCAGTATTTT. Its protein is CASTGGGSTDTQYF.

Remarks on this clonotype: A read error may be the cause here, since a much bigger clone is one base away. The chain is built from TRBV25-1 and TRBJ2-3; D is perhaps TRBD2 (5 bases). This CDR3 has 13 amino acids. The germline V gene has CDR1 MGHDK and CDR2 SYGVNS. This CDR3 reads CVSSNLATDTQYF. The DNA of the CDR3 is TGTGTCAGCAGTAATCTAGCCACAGATACGCAGTATTTT.

This clonotype occurred many times. The gene calls are TRBV7-8 and TRBJ2-1; 10 nucleotides agree with TRBD2. After removal of 5 bases from V and 5 bases from J, the junction contained 18 bases not matched to a gene. CDR3 length: 19 residues. Germline V CDR1 and CDR2: SGHVS, FQNEAQ. This CDR3 reads CASSAKRGGELRMDNEQFF. In DNA, the CDR3 is TGTGCCAGCAGCGCAAAGCGGGGGGGAGAATTGAGAATGGACAATGAGCAGTTCTTC.

This clonotype was detected ten times or more. V usage is TRBV2 and J usage is TRBJ1-1, with D tentatively TRBD1 (6 bases). Per germline, CDR1 SNHLY and CDR2 FYNNEI. V was shortened by 6 bases and J by 6 bases, with 14 bases between the two germline ends. This CDR3 is 13 amino acids long. In DNA, the CDR3 is TGTGCCAGCAGCGAACAGGGTACCGCTGAAGCTTTCTTT. It codes for CASSEQGTAEAFF.

This clonotype was detected ten times or more. The chain recombines TRBV29-1 with TRBJ1-2; a possible D gene is TRBD1 (5 bases). Germline V gene sequence: CDR1 SQVTM, CDR2 ANQGSEA. V lost 2 bases, J lost 2 bases, and 12 bases lay in between. CDR3 length: 14 residues. CDR3: CSVEPGWPNYGYTF. The CDR3 DNA reads TGCAGCGTTGAACCAGGGTGGCCCAACTATGGCTACACCTTC. Based on the CDR3 plus reference TRBV29-1 and TRBJ1-2, the full variable domain is SAVISQKPSRDICQRGTSLTIQCQVDSQVTMMFWYRQQPGQSLTLIATANQGSEATYESGFVIDKFPISRPNLTFSTLTVSNMSPEDSSIYLCSVEPGWPNYGYTFGSGTRLTVV.

Concerning this clonotype itself: The limits of the CDR3 on the DNA are not certain, so only TCRdb's listed CDR3 is given. This chain joins TRBV5-5 and TRBJ2-1; the table names TRBD1, a call not compared with the DNA. The CDR3 has 21 residues if both end residues are counted. Germline assignment: CDR1 SGHKS and CDR2 YYEKEE (reference sequence). The CDR3 loop reads CASSFYICSARALQAAHEQFF.

This clonotype was counted many times. The genes are TRBV7-6 and TRBJ1-6; tentatively, D is TRBD1 (6 bases). V was trimmed by 5 bases and J by 7 bases, leaving 18 bases between them. The CDR3 sequence is 16 residues long. The germline gives CDR1 SGHVS, CDR2 FNYEAQ. CDR3 loop: CASSAVGGATNSPLHF. Written as DNA, the CDR3 is TGTGCCAGCAGCGCAGTCGGGGGCGCGACGAATTCACCCCTCCACTTT.

This clonotype showed up many times. In nucleotides, the CDR3 is TGTGCCAGCAGCCCGGGGGGAGAGTACAATGAGCAGTTCTTC. It specifies CASSPGGEYNEQFF. The genes are TRBV3-1 and TRBJ2-1; 7 nucleotides line up with TRBD2. With V trimmed by 4 bases and J by 4 bases, 4 bases remained unmatched. The germline gives CDR1 LGHDT, CDR2 YNNKEL (reference sequence). The CDR3 covers 14 residues.

This clonotype was counted at least ten times. V usage is TRBV7-2 and J usage is TRBJ2-1; D possibly corresponds to TRBD2 (5 bases). The CDR3 has 16 residues. Germline CDR1 reads SGHTA; CDR2 reads FQGNSA. Trimming removed 3 bases from V and 0 bases from J, with 12 bases in between. Written as DNA, the CDR3 is TGTGCCAGCAGCTTGGCTGCGGGTAGCTCCTACAATGAGCAGTTCTTC. Its protein is CASSLAAGSSYNEQFF.

Regarding this clonotype: The germline gene is not matched at one end of the junction; a read error may be the cause. The genes are TRBV9 and TRBJ2-3; D is possibly TRBD1 (5 bases). The CDR3 has 13 residues. Germline values: CDR1 SGDLS, CDR2 YYNGEE. CDR3 coding DNA: TGTGTCAGCGTAGGGCAGGGTCTAGATACGCAGTATTTT. It yields the protein CVSVGQGLDTQYF.

This clonotype was counted at least ten times. CDR3 sequence reads: CASSLGVTGGYEQYF. The CDR3 DNA reads as TGTGCCAGCAGCTTAGGGGTGACAGGGGGGTACGAGCAGTACTTC. The chain couples TRBV7-2 to TRBJ2-7, with 9 nucleotides matching TRBD1. V lost 1 base, J lost 4 bases, and 5 bases stayed unmatched. Germline assignment: CDR1 SGHTA and CDR2 FQGNSA. The CDR3 has 15 amino acids.

Many counts were recorded for this clonotype. The gene calls are TRBV7-2 and TRBJ1-2, with 7 positions matching TRBD1. Germline CDR1 is SGHTA and CDR2 is FQGNSA. The CDR3 runs to 14 residues. Trimming removed 5 bases from V and 4 bases from J; junction bases left unmatched: 7. CDR3 in amino acids: CASSLTRQGYGYTF. The CDR3 DNA is TGTGCCAGCAGCCTAACCCGACAGGGCTATGGCTACACCTTC.